These 12 T cell receptor beta chains came from one sample sequenced in a study of Ad26.COV2.S vaccination and SARS-CoV-2 variants. Treatment denoted: 15 to 20 received Ad26.COV2.S at low or high dose, single or two shots; about 5 received placebo; per-sample allocation not given. Repertoires come from day 63 after the first vaccine or placebo injection. Sequencing used immunoSEQ multiplex PCR; TCRdb keeps in-frame clones, though not all of them. Of some 480,000 clones in the sample, around 85% were seen once. This specimen consisted of peripheral blood, obtained in a trial of Ad26.COV2.S vaccine versus placebo. The receptors come from a person between 18 and 59 years old who received the Ad26.COV2.S COVID-19 vaccine or a placebo.

V gene TRBV19 combines with J gene TRBJ1-2; weak D call: TRBD1 (5 bases). The V gene lost 4 bases and the J gene lost 4 bases, with 16 bases spanning the gap. Germline V lookup: CDR1 LNHDA, CDR2 SQIVND (reference sequence). The length of the CDR3 is 15 residues. CDR3 amino acids: CASSTPGGSGYGYTF. CDR3 nucleotide sequence: TGTGCCAGTAGTACCCCGGGGGGATCGGGCTATGGCTACACCTTC.

The chain uses TRBV15 and TRBJ2-2; no definite D call. V lost 2 bases, J lost 8 bases, and 12 bases lay in between. CDR3 length: 14 residues. Germline values: CDR1 LNHNV, CDR2 YYDKDF (reference sequence). Written as DNA, the CDR3 is TGTGCCACCAGCAGACCCCCGTCAGGTGGGGAGCTGTTTTTT. Translation: CATSRPPSGGELFF.

The chain is built from TRBV9 and TRBJ1-2; D gene ambiguous. CDR3 length: 13 amino acids. CDR1 and CDR2 (germline): SGDLS, YYNGEE. Trimming took 0 bases from V and 4 from J, leaving 7 bases between them. The CDR3 sequence: CASSVDPAYGYTF. The CDR3 DNA reads TGTGCCAGCAGCGTAGACCCAGCCTATGGCTACACCTTC.

CDR3 sequence: CASSLDRTQHF. The CDR3, as DNA: TGTGCCAGCAGTCTCGATCGGACCCAGCATTTT. V and J are TRBV12-3 or TRBV12-4 and TRBJ1-5; D gene uncertain. The CDR3 runs to 11 residues. V lost 5 bases, J lost 11 bases, and 10 bases lay in between.

The chain joins TRBV6-5 to TRBJ2-7; TRBD2 agrees at 13 bases. V lost 5 bases to trimming and J lost 6 bases; unmatched junction nucleotides: 4. Germline V gene sequence: CDR1 MNHEY, CDR2 SVGAGI. CDR3 length: 14 amino acids. The CDR3 nucleotides read TGTGCCAGCAGTCTTGGGACTAGCGGGACCGAGCAGTACTTC. It translates to CASSLGTSGTEQYF.

The chain couples TRBV4-2 to TRBJ1-1; D is possibly TRBD1 (5 bases). Germline V gene lookup returns CDR1 LGHNA and CDR2 YNFKEQ. V was cut by 4 bases and J by 4 bases, with 16 bases left in between. This CDR3 has 15 amino acids. The CDR3 sequence: CASSPRGASITEAFF. The DNA for the CDR3 is TGTGCCAGCAGCCCCCGAGGGGCGTCCATCACTGAAGCTTTCTTT.

This chain links TRBV6-2 or TRBV6-3 with TRBJ1-5; the D is unclear. CDR3 length: 15 amino acids. Trimming removed 0 bases from V and 7 bases from J, with 13 bases in between. CDR1 is MNHEY and CDR2 is SVGEGT in the germline V gene. The CDR3 region has the DNA TGTGCCAGCAGTTACTCTTCGGTTGGGTGGCAGCCCCAGCATTTT. Translation: CASSYSSVGWQPQHF.

V is TRBV7-8 and J is TRBJ2-3, with D perhaps matching TRBD2 (6 bases). V was cut by 5 bases and J by 3 bases, with 24 bases left in between. This CDR3 contains 18 residues. From germline, CDR1 is SGHVS and CDR2 FQNEAQ. The CDR3 sequence is CASSRLGRRAGWTDTQYF. CDR3 DNA: TGTGCCAGCAGCCGCTTGGGCCGGAGGGCCGGATGGACAGATACGCAGTATTTT.

V is TRBV18 and J is TRBJ1-1, with 7 bases matching TRBD1. The J segment lost 4 bases and the V segment lost 3 bases, leaving 11 bases of the junction unmatched. The CDR3 consists of 16 residues. The germline gives CDR1 KGHSH, CDR2 LQKENI. The CDR3, as DNA: TGTGCCAGCTCACCTGACAGGGTAGCTATGGGCACTGAAGCTTTCTTT. Its translation is CASSPDRVAMGTEAFF. The full variable domain, rest sourced from reference TRBV18 and TRBJ1-1, is NAGVMQNPRHLVRRRGQEARLRCSPMKGHSHVYWYRQLPEEGLKFMVYLQKENIIDESGMPKERFSAEFPKEGPSILRIQQVVRGDSAAYFCASSPDRVAMGTEAFFGQGTRLTVV.

As for this clone: Distinct nucleotide sequences in the sample also encode this CDR3. The chain is built from TRBV19 and TRBJ2-7, with 13 positions matching TRBD2. The J segment lost 4 bases and the V segment lost 4 bases, leaving 1 base of the junction unmatched. Germline V gives CDR1 LNHDA, CDR2 SQIVND (reference sequence). This CDR3 is built from 14 residues. The CDR3 sequence is CASSRTSGSYEQYF. In nucleotides, the CDR3 is TGTGCCAGTAGTAGGACTAGCGGGAGTTACGAGCAGTACTTC.

The V and J genes are TRBV19 and TRBJ2-7; 7 bases match TRBD2. Germline-derived CDR1 and CDR2 are LNHDA and SQIVND (reference sequence). This CDR3 is built from 14 residues. The V gene end was trimmed by 4 bases and the J gene end by 3 bases; junction bases not matched to a gene: 6. The CDR3, as DNA: TGTGCCAGTAGTACGGGGGGACCCCTCTACGAGCAGTACTTC. Translation: CASSTGGPLYEQYF.

A word on this clone: A read error may produce the germline difference seen at one junction end. V gene TRBV28 combines with J gene TRBJ1-2; no firm D call. Germline CDR1 is MDHEN and CDR2 is SYDVKM. The CDR3 has 13 residues. The CDR3 loop is CASSLVPDYGYTF. The CDR3 nucleotides are TGTGCCAGCAGTTTAGTGCCGGACTACGGCTACACCTTC.